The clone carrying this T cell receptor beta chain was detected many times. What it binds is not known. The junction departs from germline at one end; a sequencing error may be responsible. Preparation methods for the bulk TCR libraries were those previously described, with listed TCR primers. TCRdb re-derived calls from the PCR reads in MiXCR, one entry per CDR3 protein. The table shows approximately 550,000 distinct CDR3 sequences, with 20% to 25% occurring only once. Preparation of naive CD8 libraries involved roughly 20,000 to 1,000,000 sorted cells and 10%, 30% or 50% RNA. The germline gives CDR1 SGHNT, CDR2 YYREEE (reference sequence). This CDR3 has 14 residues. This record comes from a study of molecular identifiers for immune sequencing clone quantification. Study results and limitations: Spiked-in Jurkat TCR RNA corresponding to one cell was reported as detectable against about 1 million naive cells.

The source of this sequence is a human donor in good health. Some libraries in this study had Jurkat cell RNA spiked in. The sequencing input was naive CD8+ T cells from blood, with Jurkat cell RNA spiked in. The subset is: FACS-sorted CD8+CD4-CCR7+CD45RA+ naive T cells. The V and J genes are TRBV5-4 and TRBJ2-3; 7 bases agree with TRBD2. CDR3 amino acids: CASSLGGSADTQYF. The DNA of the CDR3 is TGTGCCAGCAGTTTGGGGGGGAGTGCAGATACGCAGTATTTT.